This T cell receptor (beta chain) was captured in a study of T cells in Graves' hyperthyroidism and ophthalmopathy. The CDR3 runs to 13 residues. Trimming removed 9 bases from V and 0 bases from J, with 12 bases in between. Germline V gene sequence: CDR1 MDHEN, CDR2 SYDVKM. The authors took PBMCs from 10 ml fresh peripheral blood. This clonotype came up many times. What was amplified from RNA transcripts were TCR beta CDR3 regions. With the HTBI primer set, the TCR CDR3 went through a first round of RT-PCR. TCRdb itself ran the multiplex PCR reads through MiXCR, one entry per CDR3 protein. Seen here are about 590,000 distinct CDR3 sequences, approximately 14% observed once, and the top ten hold around 7.3%.

The chain joins TRBV28 to TRBJ2-7; tentative D call: TRBD1 (6 bases). The sequence was collected from a woman aged 30 to 39 with Graves' hyperthyroidism. Sequenced input: blood. The CDR3 spells CASLTGSSYEQYF. CDR3 bases: TGTGCCAGTTTGACAGGTAGCTCCTACGAGCAGTACTTC.